The entry below gives a single T cell receptor (beta chain) sequence along with its context. Antigen unknown. The V gene end was trimmed by 5 bases and the J gene end by 3 bases; junction bases not matched to a gene: 13. The CDR3 covers 17 residues. CDR1 is MNHEY and CDR2 is SMNVEV in the germline V gene (reference sequence). These data belong to a study of regulatory T cells in long-lasting Graves disease. iRepertoire HTBI primers and Arm-PCR of CDR3 regions built TCR beta libraries. One entry per CDR3 protein, called by TCRdb with MiXCR from the multiplex PCR reads. In the table there are hundreds of thousands of distinct CDR3 sequences, around 12% of which are singletons. Time point indicated: newly diagnosed GD, antithyroid drugs for less than 3 months. With RNA extracted from PBMCs as input, the TCR library was made. Per American Thyroid Association guidelines, Graves' disease was diagnosed. Study results and caveats: It was in persistent disease that TRBV28, TRBJ1-2 and TRBJ2-5 were favored.

Separately, the same data were catalogued under a study of T cells in Graves' hyperthyroidism and ophthalmopathy. That paper notes: In the blood, most expanded thyroid clonotypes above 0.001 appeared as well.

The chain employs TRBV27 and TRBJ2-4; the match to TRBD1 covers 7 bases. The TCR comes from a woman aged 25 to 39 with Graves disease. This material consisted of peripheral blood mononuclear cells (PBMCs), taken at new diagnosis, from a patient treated with antithyroid drugs. The CDR3 nucleotides read TGTGCCAGCAGTCCCCAGGGGGTGGGCCAGAACAAAAACATTCAGTACTTC. Amino acids: CASSPQGVGQNKNIQYF.